This TCR delta chain was obtained from a study of gammadelta T cells in human blood. This clone is judged medium-sized (0.01 to 0.1%). The CDR3 loop spans 18 amino acids. Germline V gene data show CDR1 as GEAIGNYY and CDR2 as EKD. The germline V and J ends were trimmed by 0 bases and 0 bases, with 11 bases remaining between them. TCRdb re-analyzed the RT-PCR reads via CATT. The data hold about 1,000 delta-chain clones, with under 25% observed a single time. Input material: Vgamma9Vdelta2 gamma-delta T cells from infant blood. The V and J genes are TRDV2 and TRDJ3; possibly TRDD3 for D (6 bases). This TCR was recovered from a human donor. The CDR3 is CACDTWGSSSWDTRQMFF. In nucleotides, the CDR3 is TGTGCCTGTGACACCTGGGGGTCCAGCTCCTGGGACACCCGACAGATGTTTTTC.